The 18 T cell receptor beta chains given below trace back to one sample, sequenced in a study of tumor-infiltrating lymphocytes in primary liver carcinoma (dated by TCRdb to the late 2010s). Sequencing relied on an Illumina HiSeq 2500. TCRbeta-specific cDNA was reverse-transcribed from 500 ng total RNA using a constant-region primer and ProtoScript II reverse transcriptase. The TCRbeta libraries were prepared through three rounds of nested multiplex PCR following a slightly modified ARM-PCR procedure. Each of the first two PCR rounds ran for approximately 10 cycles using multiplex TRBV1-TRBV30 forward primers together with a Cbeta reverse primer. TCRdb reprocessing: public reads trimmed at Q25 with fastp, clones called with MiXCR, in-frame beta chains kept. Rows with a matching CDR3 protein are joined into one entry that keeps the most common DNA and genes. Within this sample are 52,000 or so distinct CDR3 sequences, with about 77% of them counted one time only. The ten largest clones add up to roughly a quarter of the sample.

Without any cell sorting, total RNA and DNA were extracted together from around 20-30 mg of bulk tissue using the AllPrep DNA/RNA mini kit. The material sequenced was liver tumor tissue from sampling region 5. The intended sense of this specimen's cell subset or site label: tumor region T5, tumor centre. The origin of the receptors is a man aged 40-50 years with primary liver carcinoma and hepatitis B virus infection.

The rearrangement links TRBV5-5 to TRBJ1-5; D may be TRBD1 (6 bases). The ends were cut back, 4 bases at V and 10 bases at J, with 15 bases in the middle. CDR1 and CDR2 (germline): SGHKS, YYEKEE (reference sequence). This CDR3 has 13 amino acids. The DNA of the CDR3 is TGTGCCAGCAGCGGGGGGGCAGGTCAACCCCAGCATTTT. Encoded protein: CASSGGAGQPQHF.

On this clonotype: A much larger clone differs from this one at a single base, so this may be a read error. CDR3 in amino acids: CASSGRNTGTSGRETQSF. In DNA, the CDR3 is TGTGCCAGCAGCGGTCGAAATACCGGGACTAGCGGTAGGGAGACCCAGTCCTTC. This chain connects TRBV21-1 to TRBJ2-5; whether TRBD2, the table's D call, matches the DNA was not checked. TRBV21-1 is a listed pseudogene. This CDR3 comprises 18 residues.

CDR3 in amino acids: CGSLAPPGLDTEAFF. The CDR3 DNA reads as TGTGGCAGTTTAGCACCGCCCGGGCTCGACACTGAAGCTTTCTTT. The chain employs TRBV12-3 or TRBV12-4 and TRBJ1-1; D is uncertain. CDR3 length equals 15 residues.

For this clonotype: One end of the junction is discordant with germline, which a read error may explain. The CDR3 protein is CSILGRFDVPPSYKQYF. The CDR3 DNA sequence: TGCAGCATCCTAGGGCGCTTCGACGTACCCCCCTCCTACAAGCAGTACTTC. The rearrangement uses TRBV29-1 and TRBJ2-7; D is ambiguous. The germline gives CDR1 SQVTM, CDR2 ANQGSEA. This CDR3 has 17 amino acids.

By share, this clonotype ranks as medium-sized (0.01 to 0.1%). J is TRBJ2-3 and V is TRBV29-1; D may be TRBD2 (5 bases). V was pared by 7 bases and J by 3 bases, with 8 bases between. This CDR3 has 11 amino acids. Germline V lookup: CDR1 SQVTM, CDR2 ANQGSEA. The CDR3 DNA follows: TGCAGCGCGGGAAAGACAGATACGCAGTATTTT. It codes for CSAGKTDTQYF.

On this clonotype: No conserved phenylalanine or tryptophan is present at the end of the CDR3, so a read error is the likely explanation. CDR3 nucleotide sequence: TGCGCCAGCGGCTTCGGCCATAACACAGATACGCAGTATCTT. Amino acids: CASGFGHNTDTQYL. The V call is TRBV5-1, the J call TRBJ2-3; D gene uncertain. CDR3 length: 14 residues. The germline V gene encodes CDR1 SGHRS and CDR2 YFSETQ.

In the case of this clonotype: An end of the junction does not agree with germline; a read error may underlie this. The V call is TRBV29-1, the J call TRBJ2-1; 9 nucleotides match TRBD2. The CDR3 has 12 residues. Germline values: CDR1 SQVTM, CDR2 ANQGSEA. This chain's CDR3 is CSGRLADKEQSF. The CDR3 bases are TGCAGCGGCCGACTAGCGGACAAAGAGCAGTCCTTC.

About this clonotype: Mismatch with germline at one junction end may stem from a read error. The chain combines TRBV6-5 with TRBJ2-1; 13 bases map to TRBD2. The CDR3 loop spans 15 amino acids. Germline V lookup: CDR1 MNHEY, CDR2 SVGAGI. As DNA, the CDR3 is TGTGTCAGCAGTCGACTAGCGGGAGGATACATTGAGCAGTTCTTC. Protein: CVSSRLAGGYIEQFF.

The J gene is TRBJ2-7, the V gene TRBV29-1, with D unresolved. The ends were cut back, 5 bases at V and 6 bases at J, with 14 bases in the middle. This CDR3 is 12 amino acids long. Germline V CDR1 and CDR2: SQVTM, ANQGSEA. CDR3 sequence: CSVSISACEQYF. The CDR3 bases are TGCAGCGTTTCCATATCGGCCTGCGAGCAGTACTTC.

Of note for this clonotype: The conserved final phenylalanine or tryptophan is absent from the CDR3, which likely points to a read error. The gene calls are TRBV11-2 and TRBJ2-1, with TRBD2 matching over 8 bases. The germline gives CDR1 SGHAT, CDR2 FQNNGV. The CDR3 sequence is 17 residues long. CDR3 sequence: CVSSLDRGGRFYNEQFL. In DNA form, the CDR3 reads TGTGTCAGCAGCTTAGATAGGGGCGGGAGGTTCTATAATGAGCAGTTCCTC.

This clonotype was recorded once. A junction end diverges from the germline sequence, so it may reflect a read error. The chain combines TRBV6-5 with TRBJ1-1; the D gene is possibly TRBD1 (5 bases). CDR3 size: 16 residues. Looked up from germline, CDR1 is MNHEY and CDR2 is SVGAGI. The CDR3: CASSYAGPRDEAEAFF. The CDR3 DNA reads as TGTGCCAGTAGTTACGCGGGACCCCGGGATGAGGCTGAAGCTTTCTTT.

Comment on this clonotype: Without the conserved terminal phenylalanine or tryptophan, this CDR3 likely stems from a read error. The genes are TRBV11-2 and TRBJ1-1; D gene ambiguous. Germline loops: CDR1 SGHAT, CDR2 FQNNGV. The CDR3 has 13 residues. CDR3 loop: CTSSLGLNTEAFS. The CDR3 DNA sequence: TGTACTAGCAGCTTAGGCCTGAACACTGAAGCTTTCTCT.

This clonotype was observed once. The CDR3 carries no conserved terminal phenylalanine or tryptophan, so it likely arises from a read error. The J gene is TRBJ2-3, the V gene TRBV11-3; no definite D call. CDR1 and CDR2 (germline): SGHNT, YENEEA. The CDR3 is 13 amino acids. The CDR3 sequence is CASSLAHRDTQYL. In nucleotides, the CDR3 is TGTGCCAGCAGTTTAGCCCATAGAGATACGCAGTATCTT.

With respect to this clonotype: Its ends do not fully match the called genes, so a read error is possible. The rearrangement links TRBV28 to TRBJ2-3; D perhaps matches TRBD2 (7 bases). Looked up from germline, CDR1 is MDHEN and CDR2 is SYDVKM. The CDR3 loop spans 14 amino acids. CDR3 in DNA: TGTGCCAGCAGTTTAGGGAGGGGGGCAGATACGGAGTATTTT. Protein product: CASSLGRGADTEYF.

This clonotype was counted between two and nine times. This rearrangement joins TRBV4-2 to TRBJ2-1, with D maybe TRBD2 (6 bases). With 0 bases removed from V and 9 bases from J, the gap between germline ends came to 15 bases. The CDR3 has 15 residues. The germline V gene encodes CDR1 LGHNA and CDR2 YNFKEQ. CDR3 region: CASSQDRTTGAEQFF. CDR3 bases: TGTGCCAGCAGCCAAGATCGGACTACCGGCGCTGAGCAGTTCTTC.

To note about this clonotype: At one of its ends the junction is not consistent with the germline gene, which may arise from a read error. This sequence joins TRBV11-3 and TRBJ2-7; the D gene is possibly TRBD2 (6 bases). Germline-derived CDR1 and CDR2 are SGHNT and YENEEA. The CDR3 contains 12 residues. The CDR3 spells CVSSSQWGEQYF. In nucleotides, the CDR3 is TGCGTCAGCAGCTCCCAATGGGGGGAACAGTACTTC.

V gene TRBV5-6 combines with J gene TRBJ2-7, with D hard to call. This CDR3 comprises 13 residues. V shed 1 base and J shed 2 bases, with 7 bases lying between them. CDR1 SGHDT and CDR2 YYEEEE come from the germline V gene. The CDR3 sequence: CASSLRVTYEQYF. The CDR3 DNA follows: TGTGCCAGCAGCTTGAGAGTAACCTACGAGCAGTACTTC.

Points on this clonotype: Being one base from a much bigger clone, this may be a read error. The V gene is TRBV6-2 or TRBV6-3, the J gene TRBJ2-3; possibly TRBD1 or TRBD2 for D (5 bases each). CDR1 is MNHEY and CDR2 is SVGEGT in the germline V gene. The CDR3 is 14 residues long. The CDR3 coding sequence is TGTGCCAGCGGTCGGGGCGGCGCCGGAGATGCGCAGTATTTT. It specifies CASGRGGAGDAQYF.